A single sample is the source of the 8 T cell receptor beta chains below, sequenced in a study of cytomegalovirus exposure and HLA in healthy donors. Primers: 60 Vbeta forward and 13 Jbeta reverse. This table comes from immunoSEQ multiplex PCR, and its TCRdb copy is limited to in-frame clones, with some not included. This sample's table reports 140,000 to 150,000 clones. Sequencing input: PBMCs. The source of these receptors is a woman between 45 and 65 years old in good health and CMV-seronegative.

V gene TRBV20-1 combines with J gene TRBJ1-6; no firm D call. The CDR3 sequence is 11 residues long. The germline V gene has CDR1 DFQATT and CDR2 SNEGSKA (reference sequence). The V end was cut by 3 bases, the J end by 13 bases, with 10 bases between. This CDR3 is CSARGIGPLHF. In DNA form, the CDR3 reads TGCAGTGCTAGGGGCATTGGGCCCCTCCACTTT.

The V gene is TRBV6-1, the J gene TRBJ2-7, with no clear D. The germline V gene encodes CDR1 MNHNS and CDR2 SASEGT. Trimming took off 0 bases at V and 2 bases at J, with 11 bases between the two ends. CDR3 length: 15 residues. The CDR3 protein is CASSEAPGHAYEQYF. CDR3 in DNA: TGTGCCAGCAGTGAAGCCCCAGGCCATGCCTACGAGCAGTACTTC.

V and J are TRBV10-3 and TRBJ2-7; 9 nucleotides match TRBD1. This CDR3 is 14 amino acids long. In germline, CDR1 is ENHRY, CDR2 SYGVKD. Trimming cost V 11 bases and J 2 bases; bases outside gene matches: 10. Here the CDR3 DNA reads TGTGCCGTCTCTGCCGGGACAGGGACCTACGAGCAGTACTTC. This translates into CAVSAGTGTYEQYF.

This chain connects TRBV4-1 to TRBJ1-1; D unclear. CDR1 is MGHRA, CDR2 YSYEKL, per germline. Between the trimmed V and J ends, which lost 1 base and 5 bases, there was a span of 5 bases. The CDR3 runs to 12 residues. This chain's CDR3 is CASSQVKTEAFF. CDR3 sequence (DNA): TGCGCCAGCAGCCAAGTAAAAACTGAAGCTTTCTTT.

The gene calls are TRBV15 and TRBJ2-1; 12 bases map to TRBD2. This CDR3 has 14 residues. V lost 5 bases, J lost 4 bases, and 0 bases stayed unmatched. Germline CDR1 LNHNV, CDR2 YYDKDF (reference sequence). For the CDR3, the DNA is TGTGCCACCAGCGGGACTAGCGGGTACAATGAGCAGTTCTTC. Translated, it gives CATSGTSGYNEQFF.

This sequence joins TRBV2 and TRBJ2-7, with D uncertain. Germline CDR1 and CDR2: SNHLY and FYNNEI. Trimming pared 8 bases from V and 3 bases from J, leaving 11 bases between. The CDR3 totals 12 residues. The DNA for the CDR3 is TGTGCCAGCGGTGCCTTCGGCTACGAGCAGTACTTC. Translated, it gives CASGAFGYEQYF.

In nucleotides, the CDR3 is TGTGCCAGCAGTTTGGCAGGGGAAGGAAACACCATATATTTT. Encoded protein: CASSLAGEGNTIYF. V and J are TRBV6-1 and TRBJ1-3, with a possible D match to TRBD1 (6 bases). Germline V gene sequence: CDR1 MNHNS, CDR2 SASEGT. The CDR3 is 14 residues long. Between the trimmed V and J ends, which lost 5 bases and 4 bases, there was a span of 12 bases.

The rearrangement uses TRBV19 and TRBJ2-3; 7 bases line up with TRBD1. The CDR3 is 15 amino acids. Trimming cost V 4 bases and J 0 bases; bases outside gene matches: 4. Germline-derived CDR1 and CDR2 are LNHDA and SQIVND (reference sequence). CDR3 DNA sequence: TGTGCCAGTAGTAAGGGACAGCGAAGCACAGATACGCAGTATTTT. This gives the protein CASSKGQRSTDTQYF.